The source of this T cell receptor (beta chain) is a study of tumor-infiltrating lymphocytes in primary liver carcinoma. This CDR3 contains 18 residues. Extraction of RNA together with DNA used roughly 20-32 mg of unsorted bulk tissue. TCR beta cDNA came from around 0.5 ug total RNA, primed with a constant-region primer. Slightly modified ARM-PCR served as the procedure for the TCR beta libraries. These libraries came from three rounds of nested multiplex PCR. The first two PCR rounds used TRBV1-TRBV30 primers with a Cbeta primer, roughly 10 cycles each. TCRdb recomputed calls from the multiplex PCR reads with MiXCR, one row per CDR3 protein. The sample holds approximately 110,000 distinct CDR3 sequences, around 80% seen once. On this clonotype itself: Its antigen is still unknown. Compared with germline, one end of the junction differs, possibly owing to a read error.

Overall study results and limits: Tumors carried a top-250-clone fraction significantly exceeding that of blood (p = 0.039). Researchers report that only about 7-25% of top clones turned up in all five tumor regions.

The rearrangement links TRBV12-3 or TRBV12-4 to TRBJ2-5; 13 positions match TRBD2. Sequencing was performed on liver tumor tissue from sampling region 3. The subset is: tumor region T3, left-lateral pole. This TCR was recovered from a man in his forties with primary liver carcinoma and hepatitis B virus infection. CDR3 loop: CASSWELAGGEVRETQYF. The CDR3 coding sequence is TGTGCCAGTAGTTGGGAACTAGCGGGAGGGGAGGTTCGGGAGACCCAGTACTTC.